The sequence of this T cell receptor (beta chain) was determined in a study of shared T cell receptors in the human thymus. Germline V gene lookup returns CDR1 LNHNV and CDR2 YYDKDF (reference sequence). This CDR3 is built from 19 residues. V was pared by 4 bases and J by 0 bases, with 22 bases between. The repertoire was sequenced with immunoSEQ multiplex PCR; TCRdb's copy has only in-frame clones and lacks some. Of around 730,000 clones listed, 70% to 90% are singletons. The data also belong to a second study, concerning human thymus T cells. As that report states: The source of the thymus tissue was resections taken during corrective heart surgery.

Source material: thymocytes. The chain combines TRBV15 with TRBJ1-3, with D tentatively TRBD1 (6 bases). The sequence derives from a girl under three years old with a congenital heart defect. The CDR3 DNA reads TGTGCCACCAGCAATTTTCCTACTTACAGGGCAATCTCTGGAAACACCATATATTTT. Translation: CATSNFPTYRAISGNTIYF.